The T cell receptor beta chain under discussion was sequenced for a study of blood T cell repertoires in COVID-19. The wider study: T cells, B-cell-depleted T cells, or PBMCs supplied cDNA or gDNA.

As originally analysed: Nucleated cell counts were estimated from reference gene primer amplification. Produced via immunoSEQ multiplex PCR; TCRdb's table is partial and in-frame only. Clone size and V and J calls were adopted from that table, with D and trimming inferred from the DNA. Altogether roughly 260,000 clones are present, 82% being singletons, with the ten largest covering approximately 3.1%. With V trimmed by 3 bases and J by 9 bases, 11 bases remained unmatched. Germline CDR1 and CDR2: MDHEN and SYDVKM. This CDR3 is 15 amino acids long. The sequence was obtained from a woman under 30 with acute or convalescent COVID-19. The sample comprised peripheral blood. The chain is built from TRBV28 and TRBJ2-1; 7 bases agree with TRBD2. Here the CDR3 reads CASSLALGGVAEQFF. The CDR3 DNA reads as TGTGCCAGCAGTTTGGCCCTTGGGGGGGTCGCTGAGCAGTTCTTC.